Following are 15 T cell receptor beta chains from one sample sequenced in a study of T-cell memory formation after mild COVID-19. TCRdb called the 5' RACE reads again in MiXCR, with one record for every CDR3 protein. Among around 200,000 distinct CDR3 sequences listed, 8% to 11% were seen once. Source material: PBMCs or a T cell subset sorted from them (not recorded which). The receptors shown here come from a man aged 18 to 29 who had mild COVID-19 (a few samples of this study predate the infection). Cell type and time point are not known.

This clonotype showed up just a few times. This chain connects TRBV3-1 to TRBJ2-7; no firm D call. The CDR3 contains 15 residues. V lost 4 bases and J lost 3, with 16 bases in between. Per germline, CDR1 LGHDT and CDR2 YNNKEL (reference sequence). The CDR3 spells CASSRASLTYYEQYF. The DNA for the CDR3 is TGTGCCAGCAGCCGGGCCTCGTTGACCTACTACGAGCAGTACTTC.

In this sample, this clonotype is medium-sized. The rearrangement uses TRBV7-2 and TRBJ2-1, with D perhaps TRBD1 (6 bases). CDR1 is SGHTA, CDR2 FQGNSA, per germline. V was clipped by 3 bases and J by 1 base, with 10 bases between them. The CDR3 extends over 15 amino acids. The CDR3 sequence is CASSLGAQSYNEQFF. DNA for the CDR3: TGTGCCAGCAGCTTGGGGGCTCAATCCTACAATGAGCAGTTCTTC. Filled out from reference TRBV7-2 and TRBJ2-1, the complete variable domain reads GAGVSQSPSNKVTEKGKDVELRCDPISGHTALYWYRQSLGQGLEFLIYFQGNSAPDKSGLPSDRFSAERTGGSVSTLTIQRTQQEDSAVYLCASSLGAQSYNEQFFGPGTRLTVL.

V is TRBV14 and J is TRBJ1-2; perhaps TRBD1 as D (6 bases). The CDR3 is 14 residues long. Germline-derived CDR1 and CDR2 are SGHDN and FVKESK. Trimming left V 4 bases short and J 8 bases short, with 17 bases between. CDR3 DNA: TGTGCCAGCAGCCTTAACTTACAGGGAGACGGCTACACCTTC. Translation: CASSLNLQGDGYTF.

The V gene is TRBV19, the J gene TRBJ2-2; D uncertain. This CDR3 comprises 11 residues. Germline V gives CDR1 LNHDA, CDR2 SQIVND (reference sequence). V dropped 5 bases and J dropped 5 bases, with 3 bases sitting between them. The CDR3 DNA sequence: TGTGCCAGTAGTGGAACCGGGGAGCTGTTTTTT. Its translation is CASSGTGELFF.

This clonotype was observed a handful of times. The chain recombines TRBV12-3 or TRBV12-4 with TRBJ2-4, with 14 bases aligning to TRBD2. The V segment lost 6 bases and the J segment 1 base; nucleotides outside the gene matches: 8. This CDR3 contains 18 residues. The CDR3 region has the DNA TGTGCCAGCAGCAAGACTAGCGGGGGGGAAGGGGCCAAAAACATTCAGTACTTC. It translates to CASSKTSGGEGAKNIQYF.

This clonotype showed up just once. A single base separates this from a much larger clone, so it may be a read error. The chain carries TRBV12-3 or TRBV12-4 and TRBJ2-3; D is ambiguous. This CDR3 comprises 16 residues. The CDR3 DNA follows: TGTGCCAGCAGTTTGGGGATTTCGGGTAGCACAGATAAGCAGTATTTT. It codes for CASSLGISGSTDKQYF.

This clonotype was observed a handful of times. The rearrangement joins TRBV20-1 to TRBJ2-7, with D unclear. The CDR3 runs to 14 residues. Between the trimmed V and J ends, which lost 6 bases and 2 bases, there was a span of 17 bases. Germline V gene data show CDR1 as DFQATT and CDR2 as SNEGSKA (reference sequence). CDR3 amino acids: CSAPAAFPPYEQYV. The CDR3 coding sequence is TGCAGTGCCCCAGCTGCTTTCCCCCCCTACGAGCAGTACGTC.

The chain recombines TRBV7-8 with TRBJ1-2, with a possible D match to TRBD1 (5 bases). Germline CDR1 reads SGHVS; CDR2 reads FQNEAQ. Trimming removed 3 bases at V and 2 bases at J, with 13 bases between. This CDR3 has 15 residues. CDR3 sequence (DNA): TGTGCCAGCAGCTTCGGGACGGGACGAAACTATGGCTACACCTTC. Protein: CASSFGTGRNYGYTF.

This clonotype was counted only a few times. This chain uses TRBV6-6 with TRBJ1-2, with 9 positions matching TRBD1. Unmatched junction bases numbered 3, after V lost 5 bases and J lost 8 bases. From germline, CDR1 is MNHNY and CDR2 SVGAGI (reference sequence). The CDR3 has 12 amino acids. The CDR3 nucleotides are TGTGCCAGCAGTAGGACAGGGGTAGGCTACACCTTC. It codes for CASSRTGVGYTF.

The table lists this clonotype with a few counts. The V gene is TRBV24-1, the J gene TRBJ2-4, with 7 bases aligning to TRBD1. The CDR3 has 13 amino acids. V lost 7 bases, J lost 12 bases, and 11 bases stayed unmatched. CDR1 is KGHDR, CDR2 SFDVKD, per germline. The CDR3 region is CATSEKTGSRQYF. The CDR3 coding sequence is TGTGCCACCAGCGAAAAGACAGGGTCTCGTCAGTACTTC.

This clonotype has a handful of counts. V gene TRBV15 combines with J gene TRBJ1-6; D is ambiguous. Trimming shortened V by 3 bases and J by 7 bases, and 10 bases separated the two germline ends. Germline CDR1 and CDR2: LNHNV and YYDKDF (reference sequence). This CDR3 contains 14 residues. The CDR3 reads CATSSSQLNSPLHF. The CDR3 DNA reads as TGTGCCACCAGCAGTTCCCAGTTAAATTCACCCCTCCACTTT.

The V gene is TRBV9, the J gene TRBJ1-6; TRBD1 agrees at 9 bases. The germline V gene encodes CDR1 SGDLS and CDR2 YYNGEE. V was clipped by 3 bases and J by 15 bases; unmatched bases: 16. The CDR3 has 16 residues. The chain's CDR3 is CASSAGQGPPRSSLHF. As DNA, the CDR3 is TGTGCCAGCAGCGCCGGACAGGGGCCGCCTAGGTCTAGCCTCCACTTT.

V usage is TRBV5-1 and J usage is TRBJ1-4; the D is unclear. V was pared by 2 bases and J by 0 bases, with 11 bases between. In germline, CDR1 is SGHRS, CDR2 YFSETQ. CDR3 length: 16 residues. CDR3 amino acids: CASSFAPISTNEKLFF. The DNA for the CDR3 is TGCGCCAGCAGCTTTGCCCCAATCTCAACTAATGAAAAACTGTTTTTT.

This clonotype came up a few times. The CDR3 DNA sequence: TGTGCCAGCTCACCATCTACAGGCGTTGAGACCCAGTACTTC. Amino acid sequence: CASSPSTGVETQYF. This rearrangement joins TRBV18 to TRBJ2-5; tentatively, D is TRBD1 (5 bases). V dropped 2 bases and J dropped 5 bases, with 12 bases sitting between them. In germline, CDR1 is KGHSH, CDR2 LQKENI. The CDR3 has 14 residues.

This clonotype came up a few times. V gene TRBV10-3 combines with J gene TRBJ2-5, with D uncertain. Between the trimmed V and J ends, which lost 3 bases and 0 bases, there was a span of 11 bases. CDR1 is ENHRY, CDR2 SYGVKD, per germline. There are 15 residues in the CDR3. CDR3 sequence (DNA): TGTGCCATCAGTGAATCCCTTCAGAACCAAGAGACCCAGTACTTC. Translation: CAISESLQNQETQYF.